Listed here are 25 T cell receptor beta chains from one sample, sequenced in a study of long-term antiretroviral therapy in people with HIV. At survey level, the immunoSEQ assay was run in its v3.0 version. The assay was immunoSEQ multiplex PCR, and TCRdb's table has in-frame clones only and misses some. This sample has 15,000 to 20,000 clones, with under 85% found just once. The input for sequencing was unsorted PBMCs, taken 2.3 years after starting antiretroviral therapy. These receptors originate from a woman in her forties with HIV.

The rearrangement links TRBV6-5 to TRBJ1-4; maybe TRBD1 (5 bases). The germline V gene encodes CDR1 MNHEY and CDR2 SVGAGI. There are 13 residues in the CDR3. Trimming took off 4 bases at V and 5 bases at J, with 8 bases between the two ends. In DNA, the CDR3 is TGTGCCAGCAGTTGGGGACGAAATGAAAAACTGTTTTTT. Its translation is CASSWGRNEKLFF.

In this sample, this clone turned up once. The CDR3 nucleotides are TGTGCCGCGACCGGGTCCGGGGGAGGTCCCACAGATACGCAGTATTTT. Amino acid sequence: CAATGSGGGPTDTQYF. The chain links TRBV6-6 to TRBJ2-3; TRBD2 might be the D (6 bases). Trimming removed 11 bases at V and 2 bases at J, with 23 bases between. Germline V gene lookup returns CDR1 MNHNY and CDR2 SVGAGI (reference sequence). This CDR3 is 16 amino acids long.

This rearrangement joins TRBV27 to TRBJ2-1; possibly TRBD2 for D (5 bases). This CDR3 contains 13 residues. Trimming removed 6 bases from V and 7 bases from J, with 13 bases in between. Germline values: CDR1 MNHEY, CDR2 SMNVEV (reference sequence). CDR3 bases: TGTGCCAGCAGGTCGATCCGGGGTAATGAGCAGTTCTTC. It codes for CASRSIRGNEQFF.

This chain connects TRBV9 to TRBJ2-1; 10 bases fit TRBD2. The J segment lost 3 bases and the V segment lost 5 bases, leaving 5 bases of the junction unmatched. This CDR3 region has 15 residues. The germline gives CDR1 SGDLS, CDR2 YYNGEE. The CDR3 region is CASSPTSGVYNEQFF. In nucleotides, the CDR3 is TGTGCCAGCAGTCCTACTAGCGGGGTCTACAATGAGCAGTTCTTC.

The chain has TRBV5-8 and TRBJ1-4; the D is unclear. The CDR3 extends over 14 amino acids. The V and J ends lost 6 bases and 8 bases respectively, with 17 bases between them. In germline, CDR1 is SGHTS, CDR2 YDEGEE. The CDR3 nucleotides read TGTGCCAGCACCCTGGGTCTAGGAGAGGAAAAACTGTTTTTT. Its protein is CASTLGLGEEKLFF.

V is TRBV5-4 and J is TRBJ2-3; 7 bases align to TRBD2. The CDR3 has 15 amino acids. CDR1 SGHNT and CDR2 YYREEE come from the germline V gene (reference sequence). V gave up 4 bases and J gave up 4 bases; unmatched junction bases: 9. The CDR3 region is CASSPRLARADTQYF. CDR3 bases: TGTGCCAGCAGCCCGAGACTAGCTCGGGCAGATACGCAGTATTTT.

V usage is TRBV27 and J usage is TRBJ2-2; maybe TRBD2 (6 bases). In germline, CDR1 is MNHEY, CDR2 SMNVEV (reference sequence). V lost 5 bases and J 0 bases, leaving 7 bases between the germline ends. This CDR3 has 14 residues. The CDR3 is CASSRGTNTGELFF. Written as DNA, the CDR3 is TGTGCCAGCAGTCGGGGGACGAACACCGGGGAGCTGTTTTTT.

A word on this clone: A read error may account for a junction end that differs from germline. The chain combines TRBV30 with TRBJ1-5; 7 bases align to TRBD1. In germline, CDR1 is GTSNPN, CDR2 SVGIG (reference sequence). This CDR3 region has 13 residues. This chain's CDR3 is CAWSPGGNHPQHF. The CDR3, as DNA: TGTGCCTGGAGTCCAGGGGGAAATCATCCCCAGCATTTT.

The rearrangement joins TRBV2 to TRBJ1-1; the D is unclear. CDR3 length: 14 residues. Trimming cost V 0 bases and J 6 bases, with 11 bases left between them. Per germline, CDR1 SNHLY and CDR2 FYNNEI. The CDR3, as DNA: TGTGCCAGCAGTGAAGCGCGAGGAGGACCTGAAGCTTTCTTT. The encoded protein is CASSEARGGPEAFF. Looking up the rest from reference TRBV2 and TRBJ1-1 gives the full variable domain: EPEVTQTPSHQVTQMGQEVILRCVPISNHLYFYWYRQILGQKVEFLVSFYNNEISEKSEIFDDQFSVERPDGSNFTLKIRSTKLEDSAMYFCASSEARGGPEAFFGQGTRLTVV.

The sample holds a few counts of this clone. The chain employs TRBV19 and TRBJ2-7; perhaps TRBD1 as D (6 bases). Germline lookup yields CDR1 LNHDA and CDR2 SQIVND (reference sequence). The CDR3 is made up of 15 amino acids. With 3 bases removed from V and 3 bases from J, the gap between germline ends came to 15 bases. CDR3 bases: TGTGCCAGTAGTATGGGGAACAGGGTCCTCTACGAGCAGTACTTC. Its translation is CASSMGNRVLYEQYF.

The rearrangement links TRBV19 to TRBJ1-4, with D possibly TRBD1 on 5 matching bases. This CDR3 has 15 amino acids. V dropped 6 bases and J dropped 3 bases, with 14 bases sitting between them. Germline V CDR1 and CDR2: LNHDA, SQIVND (reference sequence). CDR3 DNA: TGTGCCAGTAGGATACTTTGGGGCGCTAATGAAAAACTGTTTTTT. Amino acid sequence: CASRILWGANEKLFF.

The V call is TRBV29-1, the J call TRBJ2-5; 8 nucleotides match TRBD1. CDR3 length: 13 residues. J was trimmed by 7 bases and V by 4 bases; bases with no gene match: 8. Germline loops: CDR1 SQVTM, CDR2 ANQGSEA. The CDR3 loop reads CSVAETGDGTQYF. As DNA, the CDR3 is TGCAGCGTTGCAGAGACAGGGGACGGGACCCAGTACTTC.

In regard to this clone: This same CDR3 is encoded by further DNA sequences in the sample. The rearrangement joins TRBV27 to TRBJ2-7; the match to TRBD2 covers 7 bases. Germline-derived CDR1 and CDR2 are MNHEY and SMNVEV (reference sequence). The J segment lost 0 bases and the V segment lost 6 bases, leaving 5 bases of the junction unmatched. The CDR3 runs to 14 residues. Here the CDR3 DNA reads TGTGCCAGCAGATTAGCGGGTAGCTCCTACGAGCAGTACTTC. This codes for CASRLAGSSYEQYF.

V and J are TRBV5-8 and TRBJ1-1; D ambiguous. Germline CDR1 SGHTS, CDR2 YDEGEE. There are 14 residues in the CDR3. Trimming shortened V by 0 bases and J by 3 bases, and 9 bases separated the two germline ends. CDR3 protein: CASSLGSGYTEAFF. The CDR3 region has the DNA TGTGCCAGCAGCTTGGGTTCCGGGTACACTGAAGCTTTCTTT.

The chain is built from TRBV10-3 and TRBJ2-7, with TRBD1 matching 10 bases. Germline V gene sequence: CDR1 ENHRY, CDR2 SYGVKD. The CDR3 contains 15 residues. Germline trimming cut 0 bases from V and 5 bases from J; bases unmatched to any gene: 4. The CDR3 spells CAISESRTGGDEQYF. CDR3 coding DNA: TGTGCCATCAGTGAGTCGCGGACAGGGGGGGACGAGCAGTACTTC.

The chain combines TRBV5-4 with TRBJ1-2; the D gene is possibly TRBD1 (5 bases). The CDR3 runs to 14 residues. V lost 4 bases and J 4 bases, leaving 14 bases between the germline ends. Per the germline V gene, CDR1 is SGHNT and CDR2 is YYREEE (reference sequence). The CDR3 nucleotides are TGTGCCAGCAGCCTCGGGACCCGCCCCTATGGCTACACCTTC. Translating it yields CASSLGTRPYGYTF.

This clone was recorded a few times. The J gene is TRBJ1-1, the V gene TRBV7-2; no clear D. The CDR3 has 13 amino acids. CDR1 SGHTA and CDR2 FQGNSA come from the germline V gene. The V end lost 3 bases, the J end lost 0 bases, and 5 bases lay between the germline ends. This chain's CDR3 is CASSFSLNTEAFF. The CDR3 DNA reads as TGTGCCAGCAGCTTTTCTTTGAACACTGAAGCTTTCTTT.

This chain links TRBV11-2 with TRBJ2-7; a weak D match, TRBD1 (6 bases). The V gene lost 4 bases and the J gene lost 3 bases, with 19 bases spanning the gap. Looked up from germline, CDR1 is SGHAT and CDR2 is FQNNGV. The CDR3 has 16 amino acids. CDR3: CASSWGYGQRDYEQYF. The CDR3 nucleotides are TGTGCCAGCAGCTGGGGGTACGGACAGAGAGACTACGAGCAGTACTTC.

The rearrangement joins TRBV7-9 to TRBJ1-5; D is ambiguous. Germline CDR1 SEHNR, CDR2 FQNEAQ (reference sequence). The CDR3 is 12 amino acids. The V gene lost 2 bases and the J gene lost 9 bases, with 8 bases spanning the gap. The CDR3 reads CASSLRERPQHF. The CDR3, as DNA: TGTGCCAGCAGCTTAAGGGAAAGGCCCCAGCATTTT.

This chain uses TRBV7-9 with TRBJ2-7, with D possibly matching TRBD2 (7 bases). The CDR3 length is 14 residues. The germline V and J ends were trimmed by 2 bases and 6 bases, with 14 bases remaining between them. Germline loops: CDR1 SEHNR, CDR2 FQNEAQ (reference sequence). The CDR3 coding sequence is TGTGCCAGCAGCTTACGGGGGGCCGGTAGCGAGCAGTACTTC. Translating gives CASSLRGAGSEQYF.

This clone was seen only a few times. The chain employs TRBV5-1 and TRBJ1-2; tentatively, D is TRBD1 (5 bases). CDR1 and CDR2 (germline): SGHRS, YFSETQ. The V end was cut by 0 bases, the J end by 4 bases, with 16 bases between. The CDR3 is 16 residues long. CDR3 DNA sequence: TGCGCCAGCAGCTTGGAGGCAGGGAAGGCCCCCTATGGCTACACCTTC. It yields the protein CASSLEAGKAPYGYTF.

The sample holds one count of this clone. The J gene is TRBJ2-3, the V gene TRBV6-5; a possible D gene is TRBD2 (6 bases). Trimming removed 2 bases at V and 4 bases at J, with 16 bases between. CDR3 size: 16 residues. Germline V gene lookup returns CDR1 MNHEY and CDR2 SVGAGI. DNA for the CDR3: TGTGCCAGCAGTTACGAGGACGGGAGCTCAGCAGATACGCAGTATTTT. The encoded protein is CASSYEDGSSADTQYF.

V usage is TRBV2 and J usage is TRBJ2-3; the match to TRBD1 covers 7 bases. The length of the CDR3 is 11 residues. The V and J ends lost 10 bases and 5 bases, in that order; junction bases with no gene match: 3. Germline values: CDR1 SNHLY, CDR2 FYNNEI. CDR3 DNA sequence: TGTGCCAAAGCAGGGGGAGATACGCAGTATTTT. This encodes CAKAGGDTQYF.

The rearrangement uses TRBV9 and TRBJ1-4, with a weak D call TRBD1 (6 bases). Trimming removed 4 bases from V and 8 bases from J, with 15 bases in between. The CDR3 totals 14 residues. Per the germline V gene, CDR1 is SGDLS and CDR2 is YYNGEE. The CDR3 sequence: CASSTNTGKEKLFF. The CDR3 DNA is TGTGCCAGCAGCACCAACACAGGGAAGGAAAAACTGTTTTTT.

The rearrangement links TRBV4-1 to TRBJ1-2; 10 bases match TRBD1. The length of the CDR3 is 16 residues. Trimming at V came to 5 bases and at J to 3 bases, leaving 9 bases not matched to a gene. Germline values: CDR1 MGHRA, CDR2 YSYEKL. CDR3 bases: TGCGCCAGCAGCGCTTCACCCGGGACAGGGGACTATGGCTACACCTTC. It codes for CASSASPGTGDYGYTF.